What follows describes a single TCR beta chain. The repertoire was sequenced with immunoSEQ multiplex PCR; TCRdb's copy has only in-frame clones and lacks some. The sample has about 71,000 clones, roughly 87% seen once. These data are taken from a study of blood T cell repertoires in COVID-19. CDR1 and CDR2 from the germline V gene are SGHNT and YYREEE (reference sequence). The CDR3 runs to 14 residues. Trimming shortened V by 1 base and J by 6 bases, and 11 bases separated the two germline ends. The sequence derives from a woman older than 75 with acute or convalescent COVID-19. Specimen: peripheral blood. The chain employs TRBV5-4 and TRBJ2-1, with D perhaps TRBD1 (5 bases). In DNA form, the CDR3 reads TGTGCCAGCAGCTTGCAGGGATTAGGCAATGAGCAGTTCTTC. Translation: CASSLQGLGNEQFF.